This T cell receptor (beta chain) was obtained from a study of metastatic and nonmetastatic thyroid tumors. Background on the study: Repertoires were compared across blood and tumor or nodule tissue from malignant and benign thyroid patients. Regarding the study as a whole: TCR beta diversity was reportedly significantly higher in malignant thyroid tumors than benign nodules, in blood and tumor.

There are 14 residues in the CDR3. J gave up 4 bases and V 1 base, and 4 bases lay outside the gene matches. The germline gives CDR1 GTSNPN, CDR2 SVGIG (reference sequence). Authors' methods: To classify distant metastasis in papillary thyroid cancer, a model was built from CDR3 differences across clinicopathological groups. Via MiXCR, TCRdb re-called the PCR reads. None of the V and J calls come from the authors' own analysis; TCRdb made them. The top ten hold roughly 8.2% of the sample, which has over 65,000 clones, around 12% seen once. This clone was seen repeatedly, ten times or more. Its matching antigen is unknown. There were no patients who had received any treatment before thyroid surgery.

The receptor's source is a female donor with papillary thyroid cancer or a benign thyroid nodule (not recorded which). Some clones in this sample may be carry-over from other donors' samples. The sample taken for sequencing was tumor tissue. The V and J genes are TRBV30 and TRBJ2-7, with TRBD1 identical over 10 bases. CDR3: CAWSETGGGYEQYF. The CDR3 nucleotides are TGTGCCTGGAGTGAGACAGGGGGCGGTTACGAGCAGTACTTC.